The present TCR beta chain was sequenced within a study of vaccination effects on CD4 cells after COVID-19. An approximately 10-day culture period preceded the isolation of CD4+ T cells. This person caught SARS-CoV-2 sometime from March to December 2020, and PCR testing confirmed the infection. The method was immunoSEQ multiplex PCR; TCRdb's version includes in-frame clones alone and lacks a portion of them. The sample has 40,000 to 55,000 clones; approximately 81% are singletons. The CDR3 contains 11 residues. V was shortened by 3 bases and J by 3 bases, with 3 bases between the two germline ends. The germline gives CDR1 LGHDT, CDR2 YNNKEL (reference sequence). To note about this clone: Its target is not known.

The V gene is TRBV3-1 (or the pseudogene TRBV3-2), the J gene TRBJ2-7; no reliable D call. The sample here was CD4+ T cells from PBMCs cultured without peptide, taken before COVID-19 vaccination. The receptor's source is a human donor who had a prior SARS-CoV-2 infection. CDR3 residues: CASSQGYEQYF. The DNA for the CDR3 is TGTGCCAGCAGCCAGGGCTACGAGCAGTACTTC.